This TCR beta chain was recorded in a study of cytomegalovirus exposure and HLA in healthy donors. Across the study: Researchers found that approximately 85% of 300 to 450 genotyped donors fell within the Caucasian-associated ancestry cluster. General study points: In all likelihood, a cluster of highly shared sequence variants was a sequencing artifact. A later analysis showed TCR association rates differing by HLA locus, peaking at DRB1 and lowest at HLA-C.

This clone was found a few times. What it binds is not known. J lost 4 bases, V lost 6 bases, and 11 bases had no gene match. Germline-derived CDR1 and CDR2 are SNHLY and FYNNEI. The CDR3 loop spans 15 amino acids. The PCR had 60 Vbeta and 13 Jbeta primers. Clones were sequenced by immunoSEQ multiplex PCR, and TCRdb holds only the in-frame ones, with some missing. Found here are about 120,000 clones, 50% to 70% of them singletons; the top ten hold 9.5%. The J gene is TRBJ1-1, the V gene TRBV2; 7 nucleotides line up with TRBD1. The sample consisted of PBMCs. This receptor was taken from a woman in her forties in good health and CMV-seropositive. This CDR3 is CASSTTGSGGTEAFF. As DNA, the CDR3 is TGTGCCAGCAGCACAACAGGGTCAGGGGGCACTGAAGCTTTCTTT.